What follows are 18 T cell receptor beta chains derived from one specimen sequenced in a study of T cells in Graves' hyperthyroidism and ophthalmopathy. Amplified regions were TCR beta CDR3 sequences from RNA transcripts. HTBI primers drove first-round RT-PCR of the TCR CDR3. Using its own MiXCR run on the multiplex PCR reads, TCRdb lists one record per CDR3 protein. This sample has some 500,000 distinct CDR3 sequences, with roughly an eighth found just once. Sequencing input: blood. The receptor source for this set is a woman aged 18-29 years with Graves' hyperthyroidism.

This clonotype was recorded at least ten times. The gene calls are TRBV3-1 and TRBJ1-1; no clear D gene. V was cut by 3 bases and J by 9 bases, with 11 bases left in between. Germline CDR1 reads LGHDT; CDR2 reads YNNKEL (reference sequence). The length of the CDR3 is 12 residues. CDR3 amino acids: CASSQGSLQAFF. DNA of the CDR3: TGTGCCAGCAGCCAGGGCTCTCTCCAAGCTTTCTTT.

A few counts support this clonotype. V and J are TRBV7-2 and TRBJ1-4, with 8 bases identical to TRBD1. In germline, CDR1 is SGHTA, CDR2 FQGNSA. The CDR3 loop spans 18 amino acids. With 3 bases clipped from V and 1 base from J, the junction kept 10 bases outside the gene matches. Here the CDR3 reads CASSFPGGAFLTNEKLFF. CDR3 nucleotides: TGTGCCAGCAGCTTCCCAGGGGGCGCGTTTCTAACTAATGAAAAACTGTTTTTT. Together with reference TRBV7-2 and TRBJ1-4, the CDR3 gives the full variable domain: GAGVSQSPSNKVTEKGKDVELRCDPISGHTALYWYRQSLGQGLEFLIYFQGNSAPDKSGLPSDRFSAERTGGSVSTLTIQRTQQEDSAVYLCASSFPGGAFLTNEKLFFGSGTQLSVL.

This chain links TRBV28 with TRBJ2-6; D is unclear. Germline-derived CDR1 and CDR2 are MDHEN and SYDVKM. The CDR3 sequence is 16 residues long. V was cut by 6 bases and J by 0 bases, with 12 bases left in between. DNA for the CDR3: TGTGCCAGCAGCACCGCAGTAATCTCTGGGGCCAACGTCCTGACTTTC. Translating it yields CASSTAVISGANVLTF.

In its sample, this clonotype was seen many times. V is TRBV6-1 and J is TRBJ2-5; D possibly corresponds to TRBD1 (5 bases). The CDR3 consists of 16 residues. The germline gives CDR1 MNHNS, CDR2 SASEGT. V lost 7 bases, J lost 1 base, and 19 bases lay in between. CDR3 DNA: TGTGCCAGCACCTCACGGAGCAGGGTCCTCCAAGAGACCCAGTACTTC. It translates to CASTSRSRVLQETQYF.

The chain is built from TRBV18 and TRBJ2-7; D ambiguous. The CDR3 totals 13 residues. Germline V gene sequence: CDR1 KGHSH, CDR2 LQKENI. V shed 2 bases and J shed 2 bases, with 7 bases lying between them. Here the CDR3 DNA reads TGTGCCAGCTCACCAGCCCAGGCCTACGAGCAGTACTTC. This encodes CASSPAQAYEQYF.

This clonotype was recorded many times. V is TRBV12-3 or TRBV12-4 and J is TRBJ2-6; D gene uncertain. The length of the CDR3 is 14 residues. The V gene lost 10 bases and the J gene lost 2 bases, with 12 bases spanning the gap. DNA of the CDR3: TGTGCCATCCATCCTAAGGCTGGGGCCAACGTCCTGACTTTC. Amino acid sequence: CAIHPKAGANVLTF.

This clonotype was found a few times. The CDR3 DNA reads TGTGCCAGTAGTATCCCCGGTGCGGGGGGAAACACCATATATTTT. This sequence encodes CASSIPGAGGNTIYF. This chain uses TRBV19 with TRBJ1-3; D is uncertain. The germline gives CDR1 LNHDA, CDR2 SQIVND (reference sequence). V lost 3 bases, J lost 4 bases, and 13 bases lay in between. The CDR3 length is 15 residues.

Points on this clonotype: A much larger clone differs by one base, so this may be a read error. The CDR3 here is CASRESHTGGLFF. The CDR3 DNA follows: TGTGCCAGTAGAGAGAGCCACACCGGGGGGCTGTTTTTT. V and J are TRBV19 and TRBJ2-2; TRBD2 might be the D (6 bases). The germline V gene encodes CDR1 LNHDA and CDR2 SQIVND (reference sequence). There are 13 residues in the CDR3.

In its sample, this clonotype was seen many times. This sequence joins TRBV11-2 and TRBJ2-1; 7 nucleotides agree with TRBD2. V shed 2 bases, J shed 7 bases, and the junction held 17 bases outside the gene matches. Germline CDR1 and CDR2: SGHAT and FQNNGV. The CDR3 is made up of 18 amino acids. CDR3 nucleotides: TGTGCCAGCAGCTTATCGATGGGAGGGGAAGGGCACTGGAATGAGCAGTTCTTC. This encodes CASSLSMGGEGHWNEQFF. The entire variable domain, with the rest obtained from reference TRBV11-2 and TRBJ2-1, is as follows: EAGVAQSPRYKIIEKRQSVAFWCNPISGHATLYWYQQILGQGPKLLIQFQNNGVVDDSQLPKDRFSAERLKGVDSTLKIQPAKLEDSAVYLCASSLSMGGEGHWNEQFFGPGTRLTVL.

This clonotype was counted many times. The chain combines TRBV24-1 with TRBJ1-1; maybe TRBD1 (5 bases). The germline V and J ends were trimmed by 7 bases and 1 base, with 9 bases remaining between them. The CDR3 has 13 residues. CDR1 is KGHDR and CDR2 is SFDVKD in the germline V gene. CDR3 sequence: CATRGGGNTEAFF. DNA for the CDR3: TGTGCCACCAGGGGCGGGGGGAACACTGAAGCTTTCTTT.

In DNA, the CDR3 is TGTGCCAGCAGGGATACCGGGACTGCGGGAAACAATGAGCAGTTCTTC. As protein: CASRDTGTAGNNEQFF. The V call is TRBV7-9, the J call TRBJ2-1, with D perhaps TRBD2 (6 bases). CDR3 length equals 16 residues. V lost 6 bases and J 5 bases, leaving 20 bases between the germline ends. CDR1 and CDR2 (germline): SEHNR, FQNEAQ (reference sequence). The complete variable domain, with remaining parts taken from reference TRBV7-9 and TRBJ2-1, reads DTGVSQNPRHKITKRGQNVTFRCDPISEHNRLYWYRQTLGQGPEFLTYFQNEAQLEKSRLLSDRFSAERPKGSFSTLEIQRTEQGDSAMYLCASRDTGTAGNNEQFFGPGTRLTVL.

The chain employs TRBV6-2 or TRBV6-3 and TRBJ2-1; 15 bases map to TRBD2. CDR1 MNHEY and CDR2 SVGEGT come from the germline V gene. Losses at the gene ends were 6 bases for V and 6 bases for J; bases not matched to a gene: 6. This CDR3 contains 16 residues. CDR3 region: CASSPRTSGRGNEQFF. The CDR3 DNA follows: TGTGCCAGCAGCCCCCGGACTAGCGGGAGGGGCAATGAGCAGTTCTTC.

The rearrangement uses TRBV9 and TRBJ2-2; possibly TRBD1 for D (7 bases). Germline loops: CDR1 SGDLS, CDR2 YYNGEE. The germline V and J ends were trimmed by 0 bases and 3 bases, with 24 bases remaining between them. The length of the CDR3 is 20 residues. CDR3 DNA: TGTGCCAGCAGCGTAGTAGGGACAGCCTGGGGAGAGCGGGACACCGGGGAGCTGTTTTTT. The encoded protein is CASSVVGTAWGERDTGELFF.

The chain is built from TRBV4-1 and TRBJ2-2, with D possibly being TRBD1 (5 bases). The germline V gene has CDR1 MGHRA and CDR2 YSYEKL. V gave up 3 bases and J gave up 10 bases, with 15 bases separating them. The CDR3 runs 14 residues. The CDR3 DNA follows: TGCGCCAGCAGCCAGGGGCCCACGAAGGAGGAGCTGTTTTTT. Residues: CASSQGPTKEELFF.

This clonotype came up many times. The chain links TRBV11-3 to TRBJ1-1; unclear D gene. Germline CDR1 SGHNT, CDR2 YENEEA. This CDR3 has 14 amino acids. V lost 4 bases to trimming and J lost 3 bases, with 12 bases between them. The CDR3 here is CASSWGKVDTEAFF. CDR3 bases: TGTGCCAGCAGCTGGGGAAAAGTCGACACTGAAGCTTTCTTT. Complete variable domain (other parts from reference TRBV11-3 and TRBJ1-1): EAGVVQSPRYKIIEKKQPVAFWCNPISGHNTLYWYLQNLGQGPELLIRYENEEAVDDSQLPKDRFSAERLKGVDSTLKIQPAELGDSAVYLCASSWGKVDTEAFFGQGTRLTVV.

The table lists this clonotype with a few counts. The chain joins TRBV15 to TRBJ2-7; TRBD2 might be the D (6 bases). The germline V gene has CDR1 LNHNV and CDR2 YYDKDF (reference sequence). V lost 8 bases to trimming and J lost 2 bases, with 16 bases between them. The CDR3 has 14 residues. The CDR3 protein is CATGTGEGPYEQYV. The DNA for the CDR3 is TGTGCCACCGGTACGGGAGAGGGGCCCTACGAGCAGTACGTC.

The V call is TRBV6-2 or TRBV6-3, the J call TRBJ2-4, with 9 bases fitting TRBD1. V gave up 2 bases and J gave up 3 bases; unmatched junction bases: 8. This CDR3 has 17 amino acids. Germline CDR1 is MNHEY and CDR2 is SVGEGT. CDR3 sequence (DNA): TGTGCCAGCAGTTACGGAAACAGGGGGCGCGGCAAAAACATTCAGTACTTC. This gives the protein CASSYGNRGRGKNIQYF.

This clonotype was seen only a few times. The rearrangement joins TRBV4-2 to TRBJ2-5, with a tentative D call TRBD2 (6 bases). Germline V gives CDR1 LGHNA, CDR2 YNFKEQ. The V and J ends lost 1 base and 4 bases respectively, with 13 bases between them. The CDR3 spans 15 residues. This CDR3 is CASSQVTSRGETQYF. Written as DNA, the CDR3 is TGTGCCAGCAGCCAAGTGACTAGTCGGGGAGAGACCCAGTACTTC.